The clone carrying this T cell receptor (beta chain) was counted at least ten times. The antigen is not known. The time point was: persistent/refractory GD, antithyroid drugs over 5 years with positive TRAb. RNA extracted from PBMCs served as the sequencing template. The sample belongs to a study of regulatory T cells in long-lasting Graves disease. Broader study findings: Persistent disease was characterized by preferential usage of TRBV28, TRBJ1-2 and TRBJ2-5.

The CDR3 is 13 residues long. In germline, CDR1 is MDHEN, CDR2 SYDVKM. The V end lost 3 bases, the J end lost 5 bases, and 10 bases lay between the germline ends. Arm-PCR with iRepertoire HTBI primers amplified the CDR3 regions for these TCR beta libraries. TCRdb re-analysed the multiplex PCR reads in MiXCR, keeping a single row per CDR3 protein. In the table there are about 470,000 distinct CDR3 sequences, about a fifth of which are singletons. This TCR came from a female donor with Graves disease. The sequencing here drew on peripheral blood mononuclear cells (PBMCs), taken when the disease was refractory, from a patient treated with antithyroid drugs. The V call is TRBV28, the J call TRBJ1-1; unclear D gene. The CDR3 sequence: CASSFGETTEAFF. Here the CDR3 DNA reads TGTGCCAGCAGTTTTGGGGAGACGACTGAAGCTTTCTTT.